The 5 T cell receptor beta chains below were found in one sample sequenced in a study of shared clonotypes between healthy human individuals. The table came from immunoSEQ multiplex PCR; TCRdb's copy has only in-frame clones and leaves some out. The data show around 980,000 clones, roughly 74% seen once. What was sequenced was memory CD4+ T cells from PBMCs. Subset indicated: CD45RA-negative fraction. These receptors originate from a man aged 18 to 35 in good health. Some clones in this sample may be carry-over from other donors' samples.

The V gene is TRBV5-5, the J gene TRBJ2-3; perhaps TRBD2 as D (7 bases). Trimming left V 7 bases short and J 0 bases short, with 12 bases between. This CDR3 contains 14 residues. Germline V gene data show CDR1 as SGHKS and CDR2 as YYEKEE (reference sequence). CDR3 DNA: TGTGCCAGCCGGGGGGCGCAGAGCACAGATACGCAGTATTTT. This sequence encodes CASRGAQSTDTQYF.

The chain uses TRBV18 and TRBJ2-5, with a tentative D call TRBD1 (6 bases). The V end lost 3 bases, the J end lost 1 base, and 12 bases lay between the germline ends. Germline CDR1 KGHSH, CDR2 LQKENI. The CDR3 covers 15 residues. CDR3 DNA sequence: TGTGCCAGCTCACCTTGGACAGTGGGCCAAGAGACCCAGTACTTC. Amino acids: CASSPWTVGQETQYF.

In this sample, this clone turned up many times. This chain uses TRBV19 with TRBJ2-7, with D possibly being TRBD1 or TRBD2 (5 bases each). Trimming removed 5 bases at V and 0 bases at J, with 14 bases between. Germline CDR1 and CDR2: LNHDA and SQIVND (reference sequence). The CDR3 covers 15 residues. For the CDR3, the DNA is TGTGCCAGTAGTGAGGCAGGGACCAGCTCCTACGAGCAGTACTTC. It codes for CASSEAGTSSYEQYF.

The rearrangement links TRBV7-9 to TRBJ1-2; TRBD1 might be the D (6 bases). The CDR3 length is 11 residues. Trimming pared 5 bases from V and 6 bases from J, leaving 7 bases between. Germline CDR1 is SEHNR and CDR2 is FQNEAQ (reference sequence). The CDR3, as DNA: TGTGCCAGCAGCAGGGGGAATGGCTACACCTTC. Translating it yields CASSRGNGYTF. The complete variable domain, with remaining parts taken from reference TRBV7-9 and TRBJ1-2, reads DTGVSQNPRHKITKRGQNVTFRCDPISEHNRLYWYRQTLGQGPEFLTYFQNEAQLEKSRLLSDRFSAERPKGSFSTLEIQRTEQGDSAMYLCASSRGNGYTFGSGTRLTVV.

The CDR3 sequence is CATSRPTGFVQETQYF. The CDR3, as DNA: TGTGCCACCAGCAGACCAACAGGGTTCGTCCAAGAGACCCAGTACTTC. The gene calls are TRBV15 and TRBJ2-5; possibly TRBD1 for D (6 bases). Germline V gene sequence: CDR1 LNHNV, CDR2 YYDKDF (reference sequence). With 2 bases removed from V and 1 base from J, the gap between germline ends came to 14 bases. The CDR3 totals 16 residues.